This entry describes one TCR beta chain. Each participant's cohort was designated according to participant-reported clinical history. The sample belongs to a study of blood T cell repertoires in COVID-19. Study-level information: Samples of COVID-19 (acute and convalescent) were obtained from the United States, Italy and Spain. T cells, B-cell-depleted T cells, or PBMCs supplied cDNA or gDNA.

Produced via immunoSEQ multiplex PCR; TCRdb's table is partial and in-frame only. There are about 440,000 clones in the sample; nearly 90% occur only once, and nearly 2% lies in the top ten. The CDR3 consists of 13 residues. The germline V and J ends were trimmed by 5 bases and 5 bases, with 12 bases remaining between them. Germline CDR1 reads SGHNT; CDR2 reads YENEEA. Sample: PBMCs or T cells enriched from blood (not recorded which). The clonotype was recovered from a young woman with acute COVID-19. This sequence joins TRBV11-3 and TRBJ2-5; tentatively, D is TRBD2 (5 bases). The CDR3 region is CASSPRGRETQYF. In DNA form, the CDR3 reads TGTGCCAGCAGCCCTCGGGGAAGGGAGACCCAGTACTTC.